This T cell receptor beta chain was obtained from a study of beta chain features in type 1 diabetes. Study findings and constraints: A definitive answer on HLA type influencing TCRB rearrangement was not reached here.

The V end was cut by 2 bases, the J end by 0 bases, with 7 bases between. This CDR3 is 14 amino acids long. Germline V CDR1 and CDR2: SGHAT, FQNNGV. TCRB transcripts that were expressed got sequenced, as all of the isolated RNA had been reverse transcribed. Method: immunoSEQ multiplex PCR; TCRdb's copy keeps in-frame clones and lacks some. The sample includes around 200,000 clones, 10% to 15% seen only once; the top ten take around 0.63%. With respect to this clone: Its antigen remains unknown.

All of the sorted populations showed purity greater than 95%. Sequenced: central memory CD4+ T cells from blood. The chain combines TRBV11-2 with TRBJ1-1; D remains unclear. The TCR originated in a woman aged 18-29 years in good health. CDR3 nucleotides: TGTGCCAGCAGCTTACAGGTCTTGAACACTGAAGCTTTCTTT. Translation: CASSLQVLNTEAFF.